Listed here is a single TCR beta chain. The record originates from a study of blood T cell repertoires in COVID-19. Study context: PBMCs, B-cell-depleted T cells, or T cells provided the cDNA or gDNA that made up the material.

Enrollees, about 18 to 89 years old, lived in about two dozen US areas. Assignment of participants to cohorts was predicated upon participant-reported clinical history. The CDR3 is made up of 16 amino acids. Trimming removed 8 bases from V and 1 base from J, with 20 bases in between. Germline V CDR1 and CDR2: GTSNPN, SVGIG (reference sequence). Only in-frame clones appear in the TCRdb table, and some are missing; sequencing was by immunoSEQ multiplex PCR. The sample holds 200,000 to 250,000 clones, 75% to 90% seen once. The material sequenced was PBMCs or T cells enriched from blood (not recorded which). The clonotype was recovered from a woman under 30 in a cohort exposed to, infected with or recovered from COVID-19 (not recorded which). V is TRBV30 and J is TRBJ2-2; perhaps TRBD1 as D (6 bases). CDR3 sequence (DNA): TGTGCCGCCCGGGACAACTATTTTGAGAACACCGGGGAGCTGTTTTTT. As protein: CAARDNYFENTGELFF.